This T cell receptor (beta chain) was profiled in a study of preoperative IRX-2 immunotherapy in early breast cancer (dated by TCRdb to the late 2010s). In the paper's terms, the treatment or condition label means: preoperative locoregional IRX-2 cytokine immunotherapy. The samples were obtained from a phase Ib study that tested preoperative, locoregional IRX-2 cytokine immunotherapy meant to prime immune responses. Patients with early-stage breast cancer who were given IRX-2 before surgery served as donors. V trim: 5 bases; J trim: 3 bases; unmatched bases: 5. Looking up the germline V gene yields CDR1 SGHDN and CDR2 FVKESK. The CDR3 numbers 14 residues from cysteine through phenylalanine. The CDR3 DNA has 42 bases and is translated from base 1. The library relied on the immunoSEQ multiplex PCR assay. TCRdb's version of the immuneACCESS table is confined to in-frame rearrangements and falls short of the full clone set. An unresolved V gene accounts for under half of the shortfall where checked; the remainder is of unknown origin. The sample table shows about 62,000 clones, and less than 95% are seen once. Around 1.5% of the sample is in the top ten clones.

Details on this clone: The antigen this receptor binds is unknown. The sample holds no much larger clone one base away, and base qualities are not on file.

The sequence is built from TRBV14 and TRBJ2-7; a stretch of 9 junction bases matches TRBD2. This material was collected from a patient treated with IRX-2 immunotherapy. The TCR was taken from a human donor with breast cancer. The bases read TGTGCCAGCAGCGGACTAGCGTTTAGCTACGAGCAGTACTTC. The encoded protein is CASSGLAFSYEQYF.